The 6 T cell receptor beta chains below come from one sample, sequenced in a study of cytomegalovirus exposure and HLA in healthy donors. The PCR was carried out with 60 Vbeta primers and 13 Jbeta primers. Here immunoSEQ multiplex PCR was the method, and the copy in TCRdb shows in-frame clones only, minus some. The table includes 100,000 to 150,000 clones, around three quarters detected once. Specimen: PBMCs. These receptors came from a man aged 35-49 years in good health and CMV-seronegative.

The gene calls are TRBV12-5 and TRBJ1-1; no firm D call. Germline lookup yields CDR1 LGHNT and CDR2 FRNRAP. The length of the CDR3 is 12 residues. The germline V and J ends were trimmed by 7 bases and 3 bases, with 9 bases remaining between them. The CDR3 bases are TGTGCTAGTGTAGTGGAGGACACTGAAGCTTTCTTT. It codes for CASVVEDTEAFF.

The chain uses TRBV14 and TRBJ2-1, with D perhaps matching TRBD1 (7 bases). CDR1 and CDR2 from the germline V gene are SGHDN and FVKESK. The CDR3 is made up of 16 amino acids. The V end lost 2 bases, the J end lost 0 bases, and 11 bases lay between the germline ends. CDR3 amino acids: CASSQRGTASYNEQFF. For the CDR3, the DNA is TGTGCCAGCAGCCAACGGGGGACAGCCTCCTACAATGAGCAGTTCTTC.

V and J are TRBV11-2 and TRBJ2-3; TRBD2 is a possible D gene (5 bases). CDR1 and CDR2 (germline): SGHAT, FQNNGV. The germline V and J ends were trimmed by 1 base and 2 bases, with 13 bases remaining between them. The CDR3 spans 16 residues. CDR3 amino acids: CASSLGRGRPTDTQYF. CDR3 bases: TGTGCCAGCAGCTTAGGTCGGGGTCGGCCCACAGATACGCAGTATTTT.

This clone has more than one count but fewer than ten. The chain couples TRBV27 to TRBJ2-4; D is perhaps TRBD2 (6 bases). From germline, CDR1 is MNHEY and CDR2 SMNVEV (reference sequence). The CDR3 extends over 12 amino acids. V was clipped by 6 bases and J by 6 bases, with 9 bases between them. Here the CDR3 reads CASRGGANIQYF. Here the CDR3 DNA reads TGTGCCAGCAGAGGCGGGGCAAACATTCAGTACTTC.

The chain combines TRBV9 with TRBJ1-1; 7 bases match TRBD1. This CDR3 spans 12 amino acids. V shed 3 bases, J shed 4 bases, and the junction held 0 bases outside the gene matches. Germline loops: CDR1 SGDLS, CDR2 YYNGEE. The DNA of the CDR3 is TGTGCCAGCAGCGCAGGGGGCACTGAAGCTTTCTTT. It is translated as CASSAGGTEAFF.

This clone was detected a few times. The chain carries TRBV28 and TRBJ1-2; D perhaps matches TRBD1 (6 bases). Germline V lookup: CDR1 MDHEN, CDR2 SYDVKM. Between the trimmed V and J ends, which lost 5 bases and 6 bases, there was a span of 13 bases. This CDR3 contains 13 residues. DNA of the CDR3: TGTGCCAGCAGTCAGGGGCCAAGGAATGGCTACACCTTC. Amino acids: CASSQGPRNGYTF.